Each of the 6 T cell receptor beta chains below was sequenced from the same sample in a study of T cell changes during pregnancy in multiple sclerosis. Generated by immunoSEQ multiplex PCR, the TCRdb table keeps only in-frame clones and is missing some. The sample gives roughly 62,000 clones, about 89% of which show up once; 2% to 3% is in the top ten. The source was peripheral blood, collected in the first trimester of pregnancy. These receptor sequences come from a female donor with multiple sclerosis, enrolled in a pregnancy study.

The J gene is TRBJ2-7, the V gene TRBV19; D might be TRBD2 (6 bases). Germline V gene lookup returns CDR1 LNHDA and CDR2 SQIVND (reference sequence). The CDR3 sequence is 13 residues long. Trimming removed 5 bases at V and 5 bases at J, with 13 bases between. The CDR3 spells CASSWAGGNEQYF. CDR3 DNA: TGTGCCAGTAGTTGGGCAGGAGGGAACGAGCAGTACTTC.

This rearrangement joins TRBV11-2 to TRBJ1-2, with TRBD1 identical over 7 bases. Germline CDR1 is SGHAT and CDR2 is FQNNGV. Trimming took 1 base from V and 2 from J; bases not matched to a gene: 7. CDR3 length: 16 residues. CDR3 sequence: CASSLGGTGANYGYTF. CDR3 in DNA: TGTGCCAGCAGCTTAGGGGGCACAGGGGCCAACTATGGCTACACCTTC.

CDR3 nucleotide sequence: TGTGCCAGCTCACCCACTGGGAGCGGGAGCAACACCGGGGAGCTGTTTTTT. Its protein product is CASSPTGSGSNTGELFF. J is TRBJ2-2 and V is TRBV18; 8 nucleotides agree with TRBD2. The CDR3 covers 17 residues. Germline trimming cut 3 bases from V and 2 bases from J; bases unmatched to any gene: 8. CDR1 KGHSH and CDR2 LQKENI come from the germline V gene.

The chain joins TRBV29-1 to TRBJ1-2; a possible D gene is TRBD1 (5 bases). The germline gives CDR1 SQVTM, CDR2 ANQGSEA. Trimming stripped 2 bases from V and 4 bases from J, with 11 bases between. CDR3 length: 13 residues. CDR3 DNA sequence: TGCAGCGTTGAACCCCAGGGTACCTATGGCTACACCTTC. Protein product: CSVEPQGTYGYTF.

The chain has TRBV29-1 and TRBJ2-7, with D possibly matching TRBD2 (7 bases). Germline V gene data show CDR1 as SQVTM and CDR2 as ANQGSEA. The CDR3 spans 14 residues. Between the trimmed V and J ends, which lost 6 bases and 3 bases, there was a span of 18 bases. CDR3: CSVGGGTQSYEQYF. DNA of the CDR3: TGCAGCGTAGGGGGGGGGACCCAGAGCTACGAGCAGTACTTC.

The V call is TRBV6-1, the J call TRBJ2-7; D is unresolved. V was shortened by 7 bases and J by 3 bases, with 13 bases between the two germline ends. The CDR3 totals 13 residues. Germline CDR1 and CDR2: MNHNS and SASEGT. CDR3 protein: CASTVPGLYEQYF. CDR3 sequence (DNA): TGTGCCAGCACGGTCCCAGGCCTCTACGAGCAGTACTTC.